This TCR beta chain emerged from a study of blood T cell repertoires in COVID-19. Original processing methods: Using reference gene primer amplification, nucleated cell counts were estimated. The protocol was immunoSEQ multiplex PCR, while the TCRdb copy is restricted to in-frame clones and leaves out a portion. V and J calls and clone size come straight from that table; D and trimming were deduced from the DNA. The sample carries 200,000 to 250,000 clones, roughly 85% recorded once. The CDR3 runs to 15 residues. The chain combines TRBV12-2 with TRBJ2-5; the table's D call of TRBD2 was not tested on the DNA. TRBV12-2 is assigned pseudogene status. The material sequenced was PBMCs or T cells enriched from blood (not recorded which). This clonotype was sampled from a man aged 30 to 45 who had recovered from COVID-19. CDR3 amino acids: CASRFLLAWRETQYF. In nucleotides, the CDR3 is TGTGCAAGTCGCTTCCTACTAGCATGGAGGGAGACCCAGTACTTC.